A single sample is the source of the 24 T cell receptor beta chains below, sequenced in a study of control samples from healthy donors and cancer patients. The repertoire was sequenced with immunoSEQ multiplex PCR; TCRdb's copy has only in-frame clones and lacks some. The sample lists 150,000 to 200,000 clones, approximately 95% occurring once. The sequenced sample consisted of blood. These receptors all come from a man younger than 35 in good health.

The V gene is TRBV18, the J gene TRBJ1-2; no reliable D call. V was cut by 2 bases and J by 4 bases, with 11 bases left in between. The germline gives CDR1 KGHSH, CDR2 LQKENI. This CDR3 contains 14 residues. The CDR3 DNA reads TGTGCCAGCTCACCAACCCAAGAGGCCTATGGCTACACCTTC. Its protein product is CASSPTQEAYGYTF.

This clone has just one count. V usage is TRBV28 and J usage is TRBJ1-1; D remains unclear. Germline CDR1 MDHEN, CDR2 SYDVKM. V was pared by 6 bases and J by 11 bases, with 19 bases between. CDR3 size: 13 residues. The CDR3 sequence: CASSQSSVYTAFF. The CDR3 DNA is TGTGCCAGCAGCCAATCGTCGGTATATACGGCTTTCTTT.

On this clone: The sample carries other DNA sequences with the same CDR3. CDR3 nucleotides: TGCGCCAGCAGACTACAGGGCGTGGACACCGGGGAGCTGTTTTTT. Its protein product is CASRLQGVDTGELFF. This chain connects TRBV5-1 to TRBJ2-2; maybe TRBD1 (6 bases). The CDR3 sequence is 15 residues long. V lost 5 bases, J lost 3 bases, and 14 bases lay in between. Germline V gene data show CDR1 as SGHRS and CDR2 as YFSETQ.

The chain has TRBV23-1 and TRBJ1-5, with TRBD1 matching over 10 bases. TRBV23-1 is flagged as an ORF with uncertain function. The trim removed 6 bases at V and 2 bases at J, leaving 10 bases unmatched. This CDR3 comprises 17 residues. CDR3 DNA sequence: TGCGCCAGCAGCCGGACAGGGGGAATACTTGGCAATCAGCCCCAGCATTTT. It encodes CASSRTGGILGNQPQHF.

J is TRBJ1-2 and V is TRBV5-3, with D possibly matching TRBD1 (6 bases). TRBV5-3 is marked as an open reading frame, function uncertain. The CDR3 has 12 residues. Trimming pared 2 bases from V and 5 bases from J, leaving 7 bases between. The DNA for the CDR3 is TGTGCCAGAAGCTTAACAGGGTATGGCTACACCTTC. Residues: CARSLTGYGYTF.

The genes are TRBV7-3 and TRBJ2-2; 11 bases are a match to TRBD1. J was trimmed by 5 bases and V by 5 bases; bases with no gene match: 1. Germline CDR1 and CDR2: SGHTA and FQGTGA. The CDR3 consists of 14 residues. The CDR3, as DNA: TGTGCCAGCAGCCGGGACAGGGGGACCGGGGAGCTGTTTTTT. Protein product: CASSRDRGTGELFF.

This chain joins TRBV9 and TRBJ2-3; 9 bases match TRBD2. This CDR3 is built from 15 residues. Germline CDR1 and CDR2: SGDLS and YYNGEE. Trimming cost V 3 bases and J 6 bases; bases outside gene matches: 8. The CDR3 loop reads CASSASGARGDTQYF. CDR3 sequence (DNA): TGTGCCAGCAGCGCTAGCGGGGCCAGGGGGGATACGCAGTATTTT.

The chain recombines TRBV24-1 with TRBJ1-4, with 8 bases matching TRBD1. This CDR3 comprises 11 residues. The germline CDR1 and CDR2 sequences are KGHDR and SFDVKD. The V segment lost 9 bases and the J segment 15 bases; nucleotides outside the gene matches: 8. The CDR3 loop is CATQDRDEMFF. For the CDR3, the DNA is TGTGCCACCCAGGACAGGGATGAGATGTTTTTT.

As to this clone: The same CDR3 also results from other DNA sequences found in this sample. The chain carries TRBV28 and TRBJ1-3; D call uncertain. There are 14 residues in the CDR3. The ends were cut back, 3 bases at V and 0 bases at J, with 6 bases in the middle. Germline lookup yields CDR1 MDHEN and CDR2 SYDVKM. DNA for the CDR3: TGTGCCAGCAGTTTTCGAGGCTCTGGAAACACCATATATTTT. This translates into CASSFRGSGNTIYF. Based on the CDR3 plus reference TRBV28 and TRBJ1-3, the full variable domain is DVKVTQSSRYLVKRTGEKVFLECVQDMDHENMFWYRQDPGLGLRLIYFSYDVKMKEKGDIPEGYSVSREKKERFSLILESASTNQTSMYLCASSFRGSGNTIYFGEGSWLTVV.

J is TRBJ2-3 and V is TRBV2; D call uncertain. The CDR3 spans 12 residues. The germline V gene has CDR1 SNHLY and CDR2 FYNNEI. V lost 7 bases, J lost 7 bases, and 12 bases lay in between. The CDR3 DNA follows: TGTGCCAGCACTACTGGAATTTATACGCAGTATTTT. Its translation: CASTTGIYTQYF. The full variable domain, rest sourced from reference TRBV2 and TRBJ2-3, is EPEVTQTPSHQVTQMGQEVILRCVPISNHLYFYWYRQILGQKVEFLVSFYNNEISEKSEIFDDQFSVERPDGSNFTLKIRSTKLEDSAMYFCASTTGIYTQYFGPGTRLTVL.

CDR3 protein: CASSPDRGMNTEAFF. DNA for the CDR3: TGTGCCAGCAGCCCAGACAGGGGCATGAACACTGAAGCTTTCTTT. The chain carries TRBV9 and TRBJ1-1, with 8 bases lining up with TRBD1. Looked up from germline, CDR1 is SGDLS and CDR2 is YYNGEE. This CDR3 comprises 15 residues. V shed 4 bases, J shed 0 bases, and the junction held 5 bases outside the gene matches. The whole variable domain, filled in from reference TRBV9 and TRBJ1-1, reads DSGVTQTPKHLITATGQRVTLRCSPRSGDLSVYWYQQSLDQGLQFLIQYYNGEERAKGNILERFSAQQFPDLHSELNLSSLELGDSALYFCASSPDRGMNTEAFFGQGTRLTVV.

The chain is built from TRBV2 and TRBJ2-2; D is undetermined. Trimming cost V 6 bases and J 1 base, with 3 bases left between them. CDR3 size: 12 residues. Germline V gene sequence: CDR1 SNHLY, CDR2 FYNNEI. The CDR3 bases are TGTGCCAGCAGAAGGAACACCGGGGAGCTGTTTTTT. Translated, it gives CASRRNTGELFF.

V gene TRBV29-1 combines with J gene TRBJ1-2; TRBD1 might be the D (5 bases). Trimming took 2 bases from V and 6 from J, leaving 13 bases between them. CDR1 is SQVTM, CDR2 ANQGSEA, per germline. This CDR3 spans 13 amino acids. The CDR3 nucleotides read TGCAGCGTTGAAAGGTCCCAGGGAGATGGCTACACCTTC. Its protein is CSVERSQGDGYTF.

The table lists this clone with a few counts. This chain links TRBV7-2 with TRBJ1-1; D is perhaps TRBD1 (6 bases). CDR3 size: 14 residues. Trimming took off 5 bases at V and 8 bases at J, with 18 bases between the two ends. The germline V gene has CDR1 SGHTA and CDR2 FQGNSA. This CDR3 reads CASSPGQWGAEAFF. In nucleotides, the CDR3 is TGTGCCAGCAGCCCCGGACAGTGGGGGGCCGAAGCTTTCTTT.

The V and J genes are TRBV2 and TRBJ2-3; 12 bases map to TRBD2. J gave up 1 base and V 9 bases, and 5 bases lay outside the gene matches. Per the germline V gene, CDR1 is SNHLY and CDR2 is FYNNEI. The CDR3 has 15 residues. The CDR3 nucleotides read TGTGCCAGAACTAGCGGGGGGCTCCGCACAGATACGCAGTATTTT. Translating gives CARTSGGLRTDTQYF.

This rearrangement joins TRBV4-1 to TRBJ2-1; tentatively, D is TRBD2 (6 bases). CDR1 and CDR2 from the germline V gene are MGHRA and YSYEKL. Deletions cut 4 bases from V and 5 bases from J, with 18 bases between. This CDR3 spans 16 amino acids. This chain's CDR3 is CASSLGGGVKDNEQFF. CDR3 in DNA: TGCGCCAGCAGCCTCGGCGGCGGGGTCAAGGACAATGAGCAGTTCTTC.

The chain links TRBV25-1 to TRBJ1-5, with D possibly TRBD1 on 5 matching bases. CDR1 is MGHDK, CDR2 SYGVNS, per germline. The CDR3 runs to 14 residues. Trimming removed 3 bases at V and 3 bases at J, with 9 bases between. The CDR3 reads CASSDRGVNQPQHF. The CDR3 coding sequence is TGTGCCAGCAGTGATCGGGGGGTCAATCAGCCCCAGCATTTT.

The rearrangement joins TRBV4-1 to TRBJ1-2; no clear D. CDR3 size: 11 residues. V dropped 1 base and J dropped 8 bases, with 5 bases sitting between them. The germline V gene encodes CDR1 MGHRA and CDR2 YSYEKL. The CDR3 here is CASSQGRGYTF. In DNA, the CDR3 is TGCGCCAGCAGCCAAGGAAGAGGCTACACCTTC.

A remark on this clone: The junction departs from the called germline gene at one end, perhaps through a read error. The same CDR3 can be traced to other DNA sequences in this sample. The chain employs TRBV5-1 and TRBJ2-3; the D gene is possibly TRBD2 (6 bases). CDR3 length: 15 residues. CDR1 is SGHRS and CDR2 is YFSETQ in the germline V gene. CDR3 DNA: TGCGCCAGCAGTTTGGAGGGGAGAAGCACAGATACGCAGTATTTT. Its translation: CASSLEGRSTDTQYF. Using reference TRBV5-1 and TRBJ2-3 for the parts outside the CDR3, the full variable domain is KAGVTQTPRYLIKTRGQQVTLSCSPISGHRSVSWYQQTPGQGLQFLFEYFSETQRNKGNFPGRFSGRQFSNSRSEMNVSTLELGDSALYLCASSLEGRSTDTQYFGPGTRLTVL.

J is TRBJ2-3 and V is TRBV5-1; 10 bases map to TRBD1. CDR3 length: 16 amino acids. V was pared by 4 bases and J by 4 bases, with 9 bases of the junction left unmatched. The germline gives CDR1 SGHRS, CDR2 YFSETQ. The CDR3 is CASSPAGTGASDTQYF. The CDR3 DNA is TGCGCCAGCAGCCCCGCCGGGACAGGGGCTTCAGATACGCAGTATTTT.

This chain joins TRBV28 and TRBJ1-5; unclear D gene. V dropped 2 bases and J dropped 0 bases, with 14 bases sitting between them. The germline V gene has CDR1 MDHEN and CDR2 SYDVKM. There are 17 residues in the CDR3. The CDR3: CASSLRLGTNSNQPQHF. Written as DNA, the CDR3 is TGTGCCAGCAGTTTACGGTTAGGAACTAATAGCAATCAGCCCCAGCATTTT. Based on the CDR3 plus reference TRBV28 and TRBJ1-5, the full variable domain is DVKVTQSSRYLVKRTGEKVFLECVQDMDHENMFWYRQDPGLGLRLIYFSYDVKMKEKGDIPEGYSVSREKKERFSLILESASTNQTSMYLCASSLRLGTNSNQPQHFGDGTRLSIL.

This sequence joins TRBV25-1 and TRBJ2-3; the match to TRBD2 covers 11 bases. Losses at the gene ends were 1 base for V and 2 bases for J; bases not matched to a gene: 5. Germline V lookup: CDR1 MGHDK, CDR2 SYGVNS. CDR3 length: 17 amino acids. CDR3 DNA sequence: TGTGCCAGCAGTGAATGGGCTAGCGGGGGGAACACAGATACGCAGTATTTT. The encoded protein is CASSEWASGGNTDTQYF.

The V and J genes are TRBV6-2 or TRBV6-3 and TRBJ2-4; a weak D match, TRBD1 (7 bases). The germline V gene encodes CDR1 MNHEY and CDR2 SVGEGT. The CDR3 loop spans 17 amino acids. The ends were cut back, 0 bases at V and 9 bases at J, with 21 bases in the middle. The CDR3 reads CASSYSPSDREVSIQYF. The DNA for the CDR3 is TGTGCCAGCAGTTACTCCCCATCAGACAGGGAGGTTAGCATTCAGTACTTC.

This chain links TRBV19 with TRBJ1-1, with D unclear. V lost 7 bases and J 6 bases, leaving 9 bases between the germline ends. CDR3 length equals 11 residues. Looked up from germline, CDR1 is LNHDA and CDR2 is SQIVND (reference sequence). CDR3 loop: CASKGRAEAFF. The CDR3 bases are TGTGCCAGTAAAGGGAGGGCTGAAGCTTTCTTT.